Presented here are 21 T cell receptor beta chains from one specimen sequenced in a study of beta chain features in type 1 diabetes. Sequenced material consisted of expressed TCRB transcripts (all of the isolated RNA was reverse transcribed). Here immunoSEQ multiplex PCR was the method, and the copy in TCRdb shows in-frame clones only, minus some. This sample has more than 300,000 clones, with approximately 15% found just once. Sequencing was done on a sample of naive CD4+ T cells from blood. The receptors shown here come from a woman younger than 30 in good health.

This clone was picked up a small number of times. The J gene is TRBJ2-1, the V gene TRBV19; 12 nucleotides match TRBD2. The CDR3 extends over 15 amino acids. In germline, CDR1 is LNHDA, CDR2 SQIVND (reference sequence). The junction had 7 bases not matched to a gene; V was cut back by 5 bases and J by 8 bases. The CDR3 reads CASSLRLAGAYEQFF. The CDR3 bases are TGTGCCAGTAGTCTACGACTAGCGGGAGCGTATGAGCAGTTCTTC.

The chain links TRBV30 to TRBJ2-1, with TRBD2 matching 16 bases. CDR1 is GTSNPN and CDR2 is SVGIG in the germline V gene (reference sequence). The length of the CDR3 is 20 residues. V lost 2 bases to trimming and J lost 0 bases; unmatched junction nucleotides: 10. The CDR3 nucleotides read TGTGCCTGGAGTCCGGGGGGACTAGCGGGAGGGCCGAGCTCCTACAATGAGCAGTTCTTC. It encodes CAWSPGGLAGGPSSYNEQFF.

The rearrangement joins TRBV5-1 to TRBJ1-5; 7 bases line up with TRBD1. This CDR3 is 13 amino acids long. With 1 base clipped from V and 11 bases from J, the junction kept 6 bases outside the gene matches. Per the germline V gene, CDR1 is SGHRS and CDR2 is YFSETQ. For the CDR3, the DNA is TGCGCCAGCAGCTTGTCCCGGGACAGTACCCAGCATTTT. Protein: CASSLSRDSTQHF.

A few counts support this clone. V and J are TRBV28 and TRBJ1-2, with D maybe TRBD1 (5 bases). The germline gives CDR1 MDHEN, CDR2 SYDVKM. The CDR3 covers 13 residues. Trimming removed 2 bases from V and 7 bases from J, with 11 bases in between. CDR3 nucleotide sequence: TGTGCCAGCAGTTTACCGGGGGGTGGTGGCTACACCTTC. Encoded protein: CASSLPGGGGYTF.

Comment on this clone: One end of the junction varies from germline; a read error may be responsible. This sequence joins TRBV30 and TRBJ2-5; D is unresolved. This CDR3 comprises 14 residues. Germline CDR1 GTSNPN, CDR2 SVGIG (reference sequence). The CDR3 is CARSVGTTQETQYF. CDR3 DNA: TGTGCCAGGAGTGTAGGCACTACCCAAGAGACCCAGTACTTC.

This clone was seen a handful of times. The CDR3 coding sequence is TGTGCCAGCAGTTTATCCTACCGCCCGGGACTGTACAATGAGCAGTTCTTC. Its translation is CASSLSYRPGLYNEQFF. This sequence joins TRBV28 and TRBJ2-1; D is perhaps TRBD2 (6 bases). CDR1 is MDHEN and CDR2 is SYDVKM in the germline V gene. There are 17 residues in the CDR3. V dropped 1 base and J dropped 4 bases, with 17 bases sitting between them.

The sample holds a few counts of this clone. The chain uses TRBV30 and TRBJ1-4; TRBD1 matches 9 bases. This CDR3 has 12 residues. With V trimmed by 8 bases and J by 7 bases, 5 bases remained unmatched. Per the germline V gene, CDR1 is GTSNPN and CDR2 is SVGIG (reference sequence). Here the CDR3 DNA reads TGTGCCACAGGGGGCAATGGTGAAAAACTGTTTTTT. Protein sequence: CATGGNGEKLFF. Full variable domain (remainder filled in from reference TRBV30 and TRBJ1-4): SQTIHQWPATLVQPVGSPLSLECTVEGTSNPNLYWYRQAAGRGLQLLFYSVGIGQISSEVPQNLSASRPQDRQFILSSKKLLLSDSGFYLCATGGNGEKLFFGSGTQLSVL.

This clone was detected only a few times. This CDR3 reads CASRNTGNTGELFF. Written as DNA, the CDR3 is TGCGCCAGCAGAAATACAGGGAACACCGGGGAGCTGTTTTTT. V usage is TRBV5-1 and J usage is TRBJ2-2; D may be TRBD1 (5 bases). Germline V gene sequence: CDR1 SGHRS, CDR2 YFSETQ. Trimming left V 5 bases short and J 1 base short, with 9 bases between. The CDR3 runs 14 residues.

In this sample, this clone turned up a few times. This sequence joins TRBV5-1 and TRBJ2-7, with D perhaps TRBD1 (6 bases). There are 14 residues in the CDR3. Germline V gene data show CDR1 as SGHRS and CDR2 as YFSETQ. Trimming removed 1 base from V and 2 bases from J, with 10 bases in between. DNA of the CDR3: TGCGCCAGCAGCTTGCGGACAGCAGCCTACGAGCAGTACTTC. Its protein is CASSLRTAAYEQYF.

The sample holds a few counts of this clone. The rearrangement joins TRBV19 to TRBJ2-2; D may be TRBD2 (5 bases). The CDR3 consists of 15 residues. The V gene's germline CDR1 is LNHDA and CDR2 SQIVND (reference sequence). Trimming stripped 6 bases from V and 0 bases from J, with 11 bases between. The CDR3 reads CASRRESTNTGELFF. In DNA form, the CDR3 reads TGTGCCAGTAGGAGGGAGTCGACGAACACCGGGGAGCTGTTTTTT. Using reference TRBV19 and TRBJ2-2 for the parts outside the CDR3, the full variable domain is DGGITQSPKYLFRKEGQNVTLSCEQNLNHDAMYWYRQDPGQGLRLIYYSQIVNDFQKGDIAEGYSVSREKKESFPLTVTSAQKNPTAFYLCASRRESTNTGELFFGEGSRLTVL.

J is TRBJ2-3 and V is TRBV28; D uncertain. Trimming removed 6 bases at V and 1 base at J, with 14 bases between. Germline V gene lookup returns CDR1 MDHEN and CDR2 SYDVKM. CDR3 size: 15 residues. The DNA of the CDR3 is TGTGCCAGCAGAAGTGCGGCTTCGGGCACAGATACGCAGTATTTT. It translates to CASRSAASGTDTQYF. The full variable domain, in which reference TRBV28 and TRBJ2-3 provide the parts outside the CDR3, is DVKVTQSSRYLVKRTGEKVFLECVQDMDHENMFWYRQDPGLGLRLIYFSYDVKMKEKGDIPEGYSVSREKKERFSLILESASTNQTSMYLCASRSAASGTDTQYFGPGTRLTVL.

Here the CDR3 DNA reads TGTGCCAGCAGCCCCCGCGGGAGGGAGACCCAGTACTTC. Protein: CASSPRGRETQYF. The chain is built from TRBV7-2 and TRBJ2-5; 8 nucleotides align to TRBD2. CDR1 is SGHTA and CDR2 is FQGNSA in the germline V gene. CDR3 length: 13 amino acids. Trimming removed 5 bases from V and 5 bases from J; junction bases left unmatched: 4.

V is TRBV7-2 and J is TRBJ2-4; D is unclear. CDR1 is SGHTA, CDR2 FQGNSA, per germline. The CDR3 loop spans 17 amino acids. V lost 3 bases and J 0 bases, leaving 15 bases between the germline ends. The CDR3 coding sequence is TGTGCCAGCAGCTTTGGGTGGCGGAGCGAAGCCAAAAACATTCAGTACTTC. Translation: CASSFGWRSEAKNIQYF.

This clone has a handful of counts. This chain uses TRBV9 with TRBJ2-3; D is unclear. The CDR3 length is 12 residues. With 3 bases removed from V and 3 bases from J, the gap between germline ends came to 5 bases. CDR1 is SGDLS and CDR2 is YYNGEE in the germline V gene. CDR3 sequence: CASSAVTDTQYF. DNA of the CDR3: TGTGCCAGCAGCGCCGTAACAGATACGCAGTATTTT.

This chain uses TRBV4-1 with TRBJ1-1, with D possibly TRBD1 on 6 matching bases. Trimming cost V 2 bases and J 2 bases, with 15 bases left between them. Germline values: CDR1 MGHRA, CDR2 YSYEKL. The CDR3 length is 16 residues. CDR3 in amino acids: CASSQLQGMKNTEAFF. CDR3 sequence (DNA): TGCGCCAGCAGCCAACTACAGGGAATGAAAAACACTGAAGCTTTCTTT.

This clone turned up a few times. J is TRBJ2-3 and V is TRBV10-1, with D perhaps TRBD1 (5 bases). The CDR3 has 14 residues. Trimming took 3 bases from V and 13 from J, leaving 20 bases between them. CDR1 WNHNN and CDR2 SYGVQD come from the germline V gene (reference sequence). CDR3 in DNA: TGCGCCAGCAGTGACATCCGGATTCCGGTCAGGGAGTATTTT. Protein: CASSDIRIPVREYF.

The chain is built from TRBV29-1 and TRBJ2-4; D possibly corresponds to TRBD1 (6 bases). CDR3 length: 12 amino acids. Germline loops: CDR1 SQVTM, CDR2 ANQGSEA. Between the trimmed V and J ends, which lost 3 bases and 8 bases, there was a span of 11 bases. The CDR3 DNA sequence: TGCAGCGTTGACAGGGGTTTGGACATTCAGTACTTC. Its translation: CSVDRGLDIQYF. The complete variable domain, with remaining parts taken from reference TRBV29-1 and TRBJ2-4, reads SAVISQKPSRDICQRGTSLTIQCQVDSQVTMMFWYRQQPGQSLTLIATANQGSEATYESGFVIDKFPISRPNLTFSTLTVSNMSPEDSSIYLCSVDRGLDIQYFGAGTRLSVL.

This chain uses TRBV6-1 with TRBJ2-3, with TRBD2 identical over 10 bases. V shed 6 bases, J shed 2 bases, and the junction held 5 bases outside the gene matches. The CDR3 is 15 residues long. CDR1 MNHNS and CDR2 SASEGT come from the germline V gene. The CDR3 sequence: CASSGGLAVTDTQYF. The CDR3, as DNA: TGTGCCAGCAGCGGTGGACTAGCGGTCACAGATACGCAGTATTTT.

This clone was counted between two and nine times. The chain employs TRBV19 and TRBJ2-1; 8 positions match TRBD1. The CDR3 consists of 12 residues. With 5 bases clipped from V and 9 bases from J, the junction kept 3 bases outside the gene matches. Per germline, CDR1 LNHDA and CDR2 SQIVND (reference sequence). CDR3 in amino acids: CASSSTGGEQFF. The CDR3 DNA reads as TGTGCCAGTAGTTCCACAGGGGGTGAGCAGTTCTTC.

The gene calls are TRBV6-6 and TRBJ2-6; no clear D. V was trimmed by 5 bases and J by 0 bases, leaving 8 bases between them. This CDR3 has 15 amino acids. Germline values: CDR1 MNHNY, CDR2 SVGAGI (reference sequence). The CDR3 reads CASSEASSGANVLTF. The DNA of the CDR3 is TGTGCCAGCAGTGAGGCGAGCTCTGGGGCCAACGTCCTGACTTTC.

This clone showed up just a few times. The DNA of the CDR3 is TGTGCCAGCAGTGTTAGCTACAGGGGGCAGGAGGGCTACACCTTC. This translates into CASSVSYRGQEGYTF. The rearrangement uses TRBV2 and TRBJ1-2; TRBD1 aligns across 9 bases. Germline lookup yields CDR1 SNHLY and CDR2 FYNNEI. The V segment lost 4 bases and the J segment 8 bases; nucleotides outside the gene matches: 11. This CDR3 is 15 amino acids long.